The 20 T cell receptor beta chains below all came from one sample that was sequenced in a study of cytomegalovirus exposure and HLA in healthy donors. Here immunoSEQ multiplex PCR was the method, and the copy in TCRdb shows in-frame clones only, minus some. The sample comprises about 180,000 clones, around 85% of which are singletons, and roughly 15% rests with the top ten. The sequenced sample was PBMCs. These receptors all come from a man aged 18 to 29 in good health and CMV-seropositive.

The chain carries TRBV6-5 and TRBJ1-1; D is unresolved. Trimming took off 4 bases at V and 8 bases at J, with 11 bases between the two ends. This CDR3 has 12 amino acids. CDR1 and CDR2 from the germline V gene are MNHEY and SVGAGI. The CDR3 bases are TGTGCCAGCAGTTCTCAGAACTACGAAGCTTTCTTT. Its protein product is CASSSQNYEAFF.

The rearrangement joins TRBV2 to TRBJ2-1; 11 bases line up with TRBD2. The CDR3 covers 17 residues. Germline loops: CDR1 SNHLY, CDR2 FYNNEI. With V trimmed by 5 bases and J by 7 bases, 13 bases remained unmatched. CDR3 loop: CASSSGRLAGFLNEQFF. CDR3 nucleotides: TGTGCCAGCAGTTCCGGCCGACTAGCGGGATTTCTTAATGAGCAGTTCTTC.

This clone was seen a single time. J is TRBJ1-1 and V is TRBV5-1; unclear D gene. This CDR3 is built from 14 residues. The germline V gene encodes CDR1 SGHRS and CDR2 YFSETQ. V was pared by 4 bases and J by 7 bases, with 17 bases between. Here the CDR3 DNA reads TGCGCCAGCAGCCCGGTTAAGTTTGCCTTTGAAGCTTTCTTT. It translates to CASSPVKFAFEAFF.

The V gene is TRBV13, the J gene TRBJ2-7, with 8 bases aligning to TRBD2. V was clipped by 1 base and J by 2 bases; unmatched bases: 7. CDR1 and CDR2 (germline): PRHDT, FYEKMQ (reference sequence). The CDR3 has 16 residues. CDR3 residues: CASSLALADLTYEQYF. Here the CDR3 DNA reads TGTGCCAGCAGCTTAGCACTAGCGGACCTAACCTACGAGCAGTACTTC.

The CDR3 bases are TGTGCTAGTGGTCCCGGGACAGGCATCGGCTACACCTTC. Its protein is CASGPGTGIGYTF. This rearrangement joins TRBV12-5 to TRBJ1-2; 8 bases map to TRBD1. Germline lookup yields CDR1 LGHNT and CDR2 FRNRAP. V lost 5 bases and J lost 8; bases outside the gene matches: 7. The CDR3 runs to 13 residues.

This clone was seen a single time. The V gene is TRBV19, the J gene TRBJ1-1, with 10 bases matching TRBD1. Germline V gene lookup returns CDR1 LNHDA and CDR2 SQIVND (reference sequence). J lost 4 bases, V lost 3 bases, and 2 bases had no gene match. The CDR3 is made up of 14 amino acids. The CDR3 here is CASSMGTGATEAFF. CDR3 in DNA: TGTGCCAGTAGTATGGGGACAGGGGCCACTGAAGCTTTCTTT.

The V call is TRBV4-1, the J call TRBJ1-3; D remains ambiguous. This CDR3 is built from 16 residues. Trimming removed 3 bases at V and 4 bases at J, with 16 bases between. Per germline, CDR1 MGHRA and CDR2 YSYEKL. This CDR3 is CASSHPGRETGNTIYF. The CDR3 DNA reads TGCGCCAGCAGCCACCCCGGGAGGGAGACGGGAAACACCATATATTTT.

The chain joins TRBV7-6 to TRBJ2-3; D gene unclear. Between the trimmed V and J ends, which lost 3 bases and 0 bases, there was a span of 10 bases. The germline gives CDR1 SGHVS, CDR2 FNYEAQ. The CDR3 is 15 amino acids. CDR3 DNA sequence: TGTGCCAGCAGCTTGACGAGGTCTAGCACAGATACGCAGTATTTT. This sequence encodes CASSLTRSSTDTQYF. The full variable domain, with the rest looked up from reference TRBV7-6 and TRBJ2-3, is GAGVSQSPRYKVTKRGQDVALRCDPISGHVSLYWYRQALGQGPEFLTYFNYEAQQDKSGLPNDRFSAERPEGSISTLTIQRTEQRDSAMYRCASSLTRSSTDTQYFGPGTRLTVL.

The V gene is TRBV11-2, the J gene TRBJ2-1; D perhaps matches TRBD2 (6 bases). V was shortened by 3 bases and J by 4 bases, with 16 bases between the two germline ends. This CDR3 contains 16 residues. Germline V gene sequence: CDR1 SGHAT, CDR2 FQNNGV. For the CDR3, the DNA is TGTGCCAGCAGCTTGAACCGGGACTCCTCGTACAATGAGCAGTTCTTC. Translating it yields CASSLNRDSSYNEQFF.

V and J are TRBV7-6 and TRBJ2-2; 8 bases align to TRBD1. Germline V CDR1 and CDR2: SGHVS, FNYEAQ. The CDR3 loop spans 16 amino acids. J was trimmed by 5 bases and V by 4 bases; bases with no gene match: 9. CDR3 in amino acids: CASSSLDRGQTGELFF. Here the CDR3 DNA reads TGTGCCAGCAGCTCCCTCGACAGGGGACAAACCGGGGAGCTGTTTTTT.

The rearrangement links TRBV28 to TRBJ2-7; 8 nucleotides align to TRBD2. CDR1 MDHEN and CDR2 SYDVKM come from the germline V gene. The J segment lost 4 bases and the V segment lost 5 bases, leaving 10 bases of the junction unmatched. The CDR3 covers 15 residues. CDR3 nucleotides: TGTGCCAGCAGTCAACCGCTAGCGGGCAAATACGAGCAGTACTTC. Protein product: CASSQPLAGKYEQYF.

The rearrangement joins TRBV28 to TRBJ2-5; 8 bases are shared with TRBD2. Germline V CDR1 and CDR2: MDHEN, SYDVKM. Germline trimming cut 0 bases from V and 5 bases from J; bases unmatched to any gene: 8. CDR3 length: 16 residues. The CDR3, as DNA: TGTGCCAGCAGTTTATGGGGTAGCGGGGCTAGGGAGACCCAGTACTTC. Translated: CASSLWGSGARETQYF.

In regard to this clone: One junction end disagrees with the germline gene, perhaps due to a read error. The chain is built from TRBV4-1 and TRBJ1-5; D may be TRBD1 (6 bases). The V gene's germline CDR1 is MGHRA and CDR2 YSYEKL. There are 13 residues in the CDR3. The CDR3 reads CATSRGANQPQHF. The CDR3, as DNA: TGCGCCACCAGCAGGGGCGCGAATCAGCCCCAGCATTTT.

The CDR3 region is CASSSPISGGWGNIQYF. CDR3 in DNA: TGTGCCAGCAGTTCCCCTATTAGCGGGGGATGGGGAAACATTCAGTACTTC. The V call is TRBV28, the J call TRBJ2-4; 9 bases are a match to TRBD2. With V trimmed by 4 bases and J by 6 bases, 13 bases remained unmatched. From germline, CDR1 is MDHEN and CDR2 SYDVKM. This CDR3 comprises 17 residues. Using reference TRBV28 and TRBJ2-4 for the parts outside the CDR3, the full variable domain is DVKVTQSSRYLVKRTGEKVFLECVQDMDHENMFWYRQDPGLGLRLIYFSYDVKMKEKGDIPEGYSVSREKKERFSLILESASTNQTSMYLCASSSPISGGWGNIQYFGAGTRLSVL.

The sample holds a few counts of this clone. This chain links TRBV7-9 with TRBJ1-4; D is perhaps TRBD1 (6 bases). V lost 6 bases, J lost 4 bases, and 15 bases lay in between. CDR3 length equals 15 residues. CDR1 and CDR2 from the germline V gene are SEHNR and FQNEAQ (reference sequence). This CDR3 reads CASRNTGSGNEKLFF. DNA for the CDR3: TGTGCCAGCAGGAACACAGGGAGCGGTAATGAAAAACTGTTTTTT.

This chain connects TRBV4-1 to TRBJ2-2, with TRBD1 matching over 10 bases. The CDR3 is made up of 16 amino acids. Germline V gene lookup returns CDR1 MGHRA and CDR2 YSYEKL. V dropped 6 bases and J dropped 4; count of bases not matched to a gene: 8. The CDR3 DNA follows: TGCGCCAGCAGTAAACCGGGACAGGGGTCCACCGGGGAGCTGTTTTTT. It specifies CASSKPGQGSTGELFF.

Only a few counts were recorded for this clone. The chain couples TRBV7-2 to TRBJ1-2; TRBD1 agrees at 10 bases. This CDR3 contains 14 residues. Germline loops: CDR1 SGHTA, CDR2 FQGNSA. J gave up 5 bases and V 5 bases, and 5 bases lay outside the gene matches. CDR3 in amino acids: CASSPGTGEYGYTF. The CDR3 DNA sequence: TGTGCCAGCAGCCCTGGGACAGGGGAATATGGCTACACCTTC.

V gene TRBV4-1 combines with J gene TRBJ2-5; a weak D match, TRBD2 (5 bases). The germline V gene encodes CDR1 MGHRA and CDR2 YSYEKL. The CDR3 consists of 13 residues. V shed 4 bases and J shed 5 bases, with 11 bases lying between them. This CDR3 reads CASSLTSGETQYF. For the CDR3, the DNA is TGCGCCAGCAGCCTAACTAGTGGGGAGACCCAGTACTTC.

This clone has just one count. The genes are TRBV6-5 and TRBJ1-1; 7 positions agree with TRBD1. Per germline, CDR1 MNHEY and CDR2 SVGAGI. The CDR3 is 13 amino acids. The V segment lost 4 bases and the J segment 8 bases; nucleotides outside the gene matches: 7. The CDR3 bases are TGTGCCAGCAGTTCTTACAGGGGAACCGAAGCTTTCTTT. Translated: CASSSYRGTEAFF.

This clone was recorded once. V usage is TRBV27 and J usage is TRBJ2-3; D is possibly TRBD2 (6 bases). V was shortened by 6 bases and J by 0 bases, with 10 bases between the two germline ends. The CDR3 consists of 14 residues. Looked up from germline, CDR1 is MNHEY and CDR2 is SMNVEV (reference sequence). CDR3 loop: CASRAGPSTDTQYF. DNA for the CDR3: TGTGCCAGCAGGGCGGGGCCTAGCACAGATACGCAGTATTTT.